Listed below are T cell receptor beta chains from one sample, sequenced in a study of blood T cell repertoires in COVID-19. The method was immunoSEQ multiplex PCR; TCRdb's version includes in-frame clones alone and lacks a portion of them. The sample consists of over 300,000 clones, approximately 85% of them appearing once. Material: peripheral blood. The receptors were gathered from a human donor in a cohort sampled during active COVID-19. Both conserved end residues are part of each CDR3. A D gene is named only where the DNA matches it firmly. The listing skips clone size in some rows; elsewhere it reads once, few, many or a size class.

V gene,clone size,J gene,D gene,CDR3 DNA,CDR3 protein
TRBV6-5,-,TRBJ1-6,-,TGTGCCAGCAGTTACTCGGTTAGGTCCGGGGATTCACCCCTCCACTTT,CASSYSVRSGDSPLHF
TRBV30,-,TRBJ1-5,-,TGTGCCTGGAGTGAACACGATAGCAATCAGCCCCAGCATTTT,CAWSEHDSNQPQHF
TRBV12-5,-,TRBJ1-1,TRBD1,TGTGCTAGTGGCGAGCAGGGGGGCGGCACTGAAGCTTTCTTT,CASGEQGGGTEAFF
TRBV5-8,-,TRBJ1-2,-,TGTGCCAGCAGTTCCAGGCTTCGGCGCGATGGCTACACCTTC,CASSSRLRRDGYTF
TRBV4-1,-,TRBJ1-1,TRBD1,TGCGCCAGCAGCCAACCCGGACAGGGATTCACTGAAGCTTTCTTT,CASSQPGQGFTEAFF
TRBV7-9,-,TRBJ2-1,TRBD2,TGTGCCAGCAGCTTATTAACCGGGACTAAGGGTAGTGAGCAGTTCTTC,CASSLLTGTKGSEQFF
TRBV19,-,TRBJ1-1,-,TGTGCCAGTAGTCCGGCGGATCCCACTGAAGCTTTCTTT,CASSPADPTEAFF
TRBV18,-,TRBJ1-1,TRBD1,TGTGCCAGCTCACCCCGACAGGGGAACACTGAAGCTTTCTTT,CASSPRQGNTEAFF
TRBV11-1,-,TRBJ2-1,TRBD2,TGTGCCAGCAGCTTTAAGCGGGGGGGCGGATATGAGCAGTTCTTC,CASSFKRGGGYEQFF
TRBV19,-,TRBJ1-2,-,TGTGCCAGTATGCGCCTATCCTTCGGTGGCTACACCTTC,CASMRLSFGGYTF
TRBV6-5,-,TRBJ1-5,-,TGTGCCAGCAGTCGGACATTGGATAGCAATCAGCCCCAGCATTTT,CASSRTLDSNQPQHF
TRBV6-5,-,TRBJ2-7,-,TGTGCCGCGCGGGGAAGCGACGAGCAGTACTTC,CAARGSDEQYF
TRBV30,-,TRBJ1-5,TRBD1,TGTGCCTGGGGGGGCGACAGGGGAGGTCAGCCCCAGCATTTT,CAWGGDRGGQPQHF
TRBV24-1,-,TRBJ1-2,TRBD1,TGTGCCACCAGTGACCGCGCGGGACAGGGCCTCTATGGCTACACCTTC,CATSDRAGQGLYGYTF
TRBV25-1,-,TRBJ2-7,-,TGTGCCAGCAGTGAATTTATCGAGCAGTACTTC,CASSEFIEQYF
TRBV2,-,TRBJ2-1,-,TGTGCCAGCAGTGGCCACGGGGGGCCCTATGAGCAGTTCTTC,CASSGHGGPYEQFF
TRBV7-3,-,TRBJ1-2,TRBD1,TGTGCCAGCAGCTCGACAGGGACCAACTATGGCTACACCTTC,CASSSTGTNYGYTF
TRBV27,-,TRBJ1-2,-,TGTGCCAGCAGTTTAACGGCAGGGCCTAACTATGGCTACACCTTC,CASSLTAGPNYGYTF
TRBV10-2,once,TRBJ1-5,TRBD1,TGCGCCAGCAGTGGATCGACAGGGGCGAGCAATCAGCCCCAGCATTTT,CASSGSTGASNQPQHF
TRBV5-4,-,TRBJ2-3,TRBD2,TGTGCCAGCAGCCCGAAACGTAGCGGGGGGAACCCAGATACGCAGTATTTT,CASSPKRSGGNPDTQYF
TRBV4-1,-,TRBJ2-1,-,TGCGCCAGCAGCCAAGGGAGATTTCTAAACAATGAGCAGTTCTTC,CASSQGRFLNNEQFF
TRBV5-1,-,TRBJ1-4,-,TGCGCCAGCAGCTTGGGATCGGTTGAGGGAGAAAAACTGTTTTTT,CASSLGSVEGEKLFF
TRBV27,-,TRBJ2-2,TRBD2,TGTGCCAGCAGTACCTTGAGCGGGGAGTACACCGGGGAGCTGTTTTTT,CASSTLSGEYTGELFF
TRBV25-1,-,TRBJ2-7,-,TGTGCCAGCACTGCGTCGGCAGGCCAATACGAGCAGTACTTC,CASTASAGQYEQYF
TRBV4-1,-,TRBJ2-3,TRBD2,TGCGCCAGCAGCCAAGTCCGGGGGGTAGATACGCAGTATTTT,CASSQVRGVDTQYF
TRBV30,-,TRBJ2-6,-,TGTGCCTGGCGCCTGGGGCAGCCGTTATCTGGGGCCAACGTCCTGACTTTC,CAWRLGQPLSGANVLTF
TRBV5-1,-,TRBJ2-7,-,TGCGCCAGCAGCCTAATTACAGGGCGGTACGAGCAGTACTTC,CASSLITGRYEQYF
TRBV7-2,-,TRBJ1-3,-,TGTGCCAGCGGAACCGACAGTTACTCTGGAAACACCATATATTTT,CASGTDSYSGNTIYF
TRBV18,-,TRBJ2-7,-,TGTGCCAGCTCACCTTCGGACAGTTCCTACGAGCAGTACTTC,CASSPSDSSYEQYF
TRBV27,-,TRBJ1-1,TRBD1,TGTGCCAGCAGCAGAGGGACAGTAACAGAAGCTTTCTTT,CASSRGTVTEAFF
TRBV6-5,-,TRBJ1-2,TRBD1,TGTGCCAGCAGTTACCAGGACAGGAACCACTATGGCTACACCTTC,CASSYQDRNHYGYTF
TRBV7-9,-,TRBJ1-4,TRBD1,TGTGCCAGCAGCTTAGGGGACAGGAGGAATGAAAAACTGTTTTTT,CASSLGDRRNEKLFF
TRBV10-3,-,TRBJ1-1,-,TGTGCCATCAGTAACCCCGGACAGAAAGCTTTCTTT,CAISNPGQKAFF
TRBV7-9,-,TRBJ2-7,-,TGTGCCAGCAGCTTAGCCTCTCCGGGCTACGAGCAGTACTTC,CASSLASPGYEQYF
TRBV7-9,-,TRBJ2-3,-,TGTGCCAGCAGCCCTATACTTGGACTTCAAAGCACAGATACGCAGTATTTT,CASSPILGLQSTDTQYF
TRBV10-3,-,TRBJ1-6,TRBD1,TGTGCCGTCCGGGACAGGGATTCACCCCTCCACTTT,CAVRDRDSPLHF
TRBV7-8,few,TRBJ2-7,TRBD2,TGTGCCAGCAGCAGTGCGGGACTAGGGACCTACGAGCAGTACTTC,CASSSAGLGTYEQYF
TRBV6-5,-,TRBJ2-2,-,TGTGCCACCCAGCCGGGTGCCGGGGAGCTGTTTTTT,CATQPGAGELFF
TRBV18,-,TRBJ1-5,-,TGTGCCAGCTCACCTGAAGAGCTCCTCGATCAGCCCCAGCATTTT,CASSPEELLDQPQHF
TRBV3-1/TRBV3-2,-,TRBJ2-7,TRBD1,TGTGCCAGCAGCCCATCTACAGGGGGAGAGCAGTACTTC,CASSPSTGGEQYF
TRBV7-2,once,TRBJ2-5,-,TGTGCCAGCAGCCTAAACCAAGAGACCCAGTACTTC,CASSLNQETQYF
TRBV2,-,TRBJ2-3,-,TGTGCCAGCTTTAGTTACACAGATACGCAGTATTTT,CASFSYTDTQYF
TRBV6-5,once,TRBJ2-3,-,TGTGCCAGCAGCGGACAAATTACTAGCACAGATACGCAGTATTTT,CASSGQITSTDTQYF
TRBV5-1,once,TRBJ1-3,-,TGCGCCAGCAGCTTGGAGGCCAGGGTGGCTGGAAACACCATATATTTT,CASSLEARVAGNTIYF
TRBV19,-,TRBJ1-2,TRBD1,TGTGCCAGTAGTCCCGGGACAGGGACGTCTAACTATGGCTACACCTTC,CASSPGTGTSNYGYTF
TRBV27,once,TRBJ2-1,-,TGTGCCAGCAGTTTACGCGGGACCTACAATGAGCAGTTCTTC,CASSLRGTYNEQFF
TRBV3-1/TRBV3-2,-,TRBJ2-6,TRBD1,TGTGCCAGCAGCCCGCGACAGGGGGCGCTTTCCGGGGCCAACGTCCTGACTTTC,CASSPRQGALSGANVLTF